This T cell receptor beta chain was observed in a study of blood T cell repertoires in COVID-19. As for the study in general: Both acute and convalescent COVID-19 samples were obtained from the United States, Italy and Spain. Sample material is recorded as cDNA or gDNA derived from T cells, B-cell-depleted T cells, or PBMCs.

Original methodology: Amplification from reference gene primers served as the basis for estimated nucleated cell counts. Profiled with immunoSEQ multiplex PCR; TCRdb holds only in-frame clones, not every one. The V and J calls and the clone size are those of that table, but D and trimming were determined from the DNA. This table has a few hundred thousand clones, roughly nine tenths appearing once. Per the germline V gene, CDR1 is GTSNPN and CDR2 is SVGIG (reference sequence). V lost 3 bases to trimming and J lost 4 bases; unmatched junction nucleotides: 2. The CDR3 consists of 13 residues. Sequencing was performed on peripheral blood. The chain carries TRBV30 and TRBJ2-3, with 9 bases aligning to TRBD2. This receptor was identified in a woman aged 40 to 50 who had recovered from COVID-19. The chain's CDR3 is CAWRVAGADTQYF. CDR3 coding DNA: TGTGCCTGGAGGGTAGCGGGGGCAGATACGCAGTATTTT. The full variable domain, completed using reference TRBV30 and TRBJ2-3, is SQTIHQWPATLVQPVGSPLSLECTVEGTSNPNLYWYRQAAGRGLQLLFYSVGIGQISSEVPQNLSASRPQDRQFILSSKKLLLSDSGFYLCAWRVAGADTQYFGPGTRLTVL.